The T cell receptor beta chain described here comes from a study of blood T cell repertoires in COVID-19. Study overall: Acute and convalescent COVID-19 samples came from the United States, Italy and Spain. T cells, B-cell-depleted T cells, or PBMCs provided the cDNA or gDNA that served as material.

In its sample, this clone was seen a few times. Original analysis: Amplification of reference gene primers was used by the study to estimate nucleated cell counts. The table came from immunoSEQ multiplex PCR; TCRdb's copy has only in-frame clones and leaves some out. V and J calls and clone size follow that table, whereas D and trimming were derived from the DNA. The sample holds around 100,000 clones, 80% seen once. The material sequenced was peripheral blood. The receptor's source is a man aged 65 to 85 with active or convalescent COVID-19.

CDR3 nucleotides: TGTGCCAGCAGCTTCACACTCTCGGGTACAGATACGCAGTATTTT. Translating it yields CASSFTLSGTDTQYF. The chain links TRBV5-4 to TRBJ2-3; D is ambiguous. V dropped 2 bases and J dropped 3 bases, with 13 bases sitting between them. The germline CDR1 and CDR2 sequences are SGHNT and YYREEE (reference sequence). This CDR3 contains 15 residues.